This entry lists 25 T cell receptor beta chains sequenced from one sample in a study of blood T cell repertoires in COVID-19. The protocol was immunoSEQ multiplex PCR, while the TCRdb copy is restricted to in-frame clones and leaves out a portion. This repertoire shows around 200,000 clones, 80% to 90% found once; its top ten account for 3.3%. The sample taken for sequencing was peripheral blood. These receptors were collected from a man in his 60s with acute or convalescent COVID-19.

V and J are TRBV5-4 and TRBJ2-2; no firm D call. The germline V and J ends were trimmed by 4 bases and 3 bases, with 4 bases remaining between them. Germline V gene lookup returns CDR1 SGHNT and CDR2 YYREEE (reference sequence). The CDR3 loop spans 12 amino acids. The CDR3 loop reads CASSRDTGELFF. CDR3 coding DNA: TGTGCCAGCAGCAGAGACACCGGGGAGCTGTTTTTT.

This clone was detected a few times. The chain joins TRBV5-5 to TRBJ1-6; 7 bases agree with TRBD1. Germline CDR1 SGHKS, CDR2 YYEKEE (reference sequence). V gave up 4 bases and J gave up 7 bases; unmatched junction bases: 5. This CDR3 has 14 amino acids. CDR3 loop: CASSLRQGNSPLHF. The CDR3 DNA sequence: TGTGCCAGCAGCCTGAGACAGGGCAATTCACCCCTCCACTTT.

CDR3 in amino acids: CASSGTVNYGYTF. Here the CDR3 DNA reads TGTGCCAGCTCTGGGACTGTCAACTATGGCTACACCTTC. The gene calls are TRBV6-5 and TRBJ1-2, with D possibly TRBD1 on 5 matching bases. Trimming pared 8 bases from V and 2 bases from J, leaving 12 bases between. Germline V gives CDR1 MNHEY, CDR2 SVGAGI. The CDR3 runs to 13 residues.

This CDR3 is CASSFVVGAPPGEQFF. The CDR3, as DNA: TGTGCCAGCAGCTTTGTGGTGGGAGCCCCCCCGGGTGAGCAGTTCTTC. The chain is built from TRBV7-2 and TRBJ2-1; D is perhaps TRBD2 (5 bases). The CDR3 extends over 16 amino acids. CDR1 is SGHTA, CDR2 FQGNSA, per germline. Trimming removed 3 bases from V and 9 bases from J, with 21 bases in between.

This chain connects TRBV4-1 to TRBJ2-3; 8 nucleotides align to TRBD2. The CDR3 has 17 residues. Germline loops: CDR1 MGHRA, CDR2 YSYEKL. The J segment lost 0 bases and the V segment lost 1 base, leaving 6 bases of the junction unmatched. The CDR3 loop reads CASSQGAGGPSTDTQYF. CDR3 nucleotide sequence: TGCGCCAGCAGCCAAGGGGCGGGAGGACCTAGCACAGATACGCAGTATTTT.

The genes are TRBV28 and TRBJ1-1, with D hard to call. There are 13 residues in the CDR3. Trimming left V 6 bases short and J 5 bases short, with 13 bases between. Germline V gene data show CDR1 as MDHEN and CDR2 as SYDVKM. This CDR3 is CASRLTPRTEAFF. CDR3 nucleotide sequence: TGTGCCAGCAGACTCACCCCACGGACTGAAGCTTTCTTT.

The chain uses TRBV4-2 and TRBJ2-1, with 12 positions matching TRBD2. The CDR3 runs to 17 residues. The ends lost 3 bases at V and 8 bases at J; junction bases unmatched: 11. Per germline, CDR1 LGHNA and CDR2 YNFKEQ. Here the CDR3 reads CASSQALAGGPWDEQFF. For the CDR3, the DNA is TGTGCCAGCAGCCAGGCTCTAGCGGGAGGGCCATGGGATGAGCAGTTCTTC.

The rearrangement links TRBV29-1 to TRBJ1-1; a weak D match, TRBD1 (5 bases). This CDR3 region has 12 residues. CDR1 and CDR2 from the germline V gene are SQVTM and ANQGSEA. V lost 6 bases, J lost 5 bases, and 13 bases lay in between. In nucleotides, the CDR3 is TGCAGCGTCGCTAAAGGGGATACTGAAGCTTTCTTT. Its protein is CSVAKGDTEAFF.

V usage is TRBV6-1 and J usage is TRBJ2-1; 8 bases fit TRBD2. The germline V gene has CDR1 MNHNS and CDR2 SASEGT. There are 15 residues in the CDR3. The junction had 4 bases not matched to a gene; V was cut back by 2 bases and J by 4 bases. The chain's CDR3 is CASSEQAGDYNEQFF. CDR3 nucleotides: TGTGCCAGCAGTGAACAAGCGGGAGATTACAATGAGCAGTTCTTC.

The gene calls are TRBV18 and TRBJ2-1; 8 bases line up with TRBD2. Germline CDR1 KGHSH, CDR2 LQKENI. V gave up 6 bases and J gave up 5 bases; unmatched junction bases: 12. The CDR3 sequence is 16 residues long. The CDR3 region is CASSKEAGVGDNEQFF. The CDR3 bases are TGTGCCAGCTCGAAGGAAGCGGGAGTAGGGGACAATGAGCAGTTCTTC.

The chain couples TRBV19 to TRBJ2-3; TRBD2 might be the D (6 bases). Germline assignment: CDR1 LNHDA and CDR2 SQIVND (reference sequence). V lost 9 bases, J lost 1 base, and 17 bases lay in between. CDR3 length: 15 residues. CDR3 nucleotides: TGTGCCAGCATGCAAAAGCGGGCGGGCACAGATACGCAGTATTTT. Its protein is CASMQKRAGTDTQYF.

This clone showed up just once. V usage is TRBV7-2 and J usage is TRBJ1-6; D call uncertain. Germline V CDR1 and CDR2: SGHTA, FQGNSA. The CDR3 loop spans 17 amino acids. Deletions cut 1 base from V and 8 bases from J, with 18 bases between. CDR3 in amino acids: CASSLEGRGVGDSPLHF. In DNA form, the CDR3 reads TGTGCCAGCAGCTTAGAGGGTCGCGGGGTAGGCGATTCACCCCTCCACTTT.

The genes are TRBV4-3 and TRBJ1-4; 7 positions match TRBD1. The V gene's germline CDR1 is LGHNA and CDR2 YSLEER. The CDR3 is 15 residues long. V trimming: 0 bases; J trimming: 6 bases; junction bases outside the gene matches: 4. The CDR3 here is CASSQDLTGHEKLFF. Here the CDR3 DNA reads TGCGCCAGCAGCCAAGATCTGACAGGGCATGAAAAACTGTTTTTT.

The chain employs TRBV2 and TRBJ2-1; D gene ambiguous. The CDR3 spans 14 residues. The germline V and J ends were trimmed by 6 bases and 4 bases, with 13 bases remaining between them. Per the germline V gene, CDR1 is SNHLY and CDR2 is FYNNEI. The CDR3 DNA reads TGTGCCAGCAGGGGCACAAACGCTTACAATGAGCAGTTCTTC. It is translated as CASRGTNAYNEQFF.

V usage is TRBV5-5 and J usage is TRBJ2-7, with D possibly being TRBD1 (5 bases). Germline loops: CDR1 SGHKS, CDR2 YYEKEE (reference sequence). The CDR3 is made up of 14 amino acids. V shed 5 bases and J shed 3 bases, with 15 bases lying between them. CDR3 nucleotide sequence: TGTGCCAGCAGTAGGGGCCAACGAATCTACGAGCAGTACTTC. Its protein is CASSRGQRIYEQYF.

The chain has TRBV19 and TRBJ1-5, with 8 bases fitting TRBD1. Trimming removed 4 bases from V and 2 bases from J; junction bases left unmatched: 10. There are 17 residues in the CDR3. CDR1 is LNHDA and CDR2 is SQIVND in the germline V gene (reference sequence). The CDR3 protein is CASSSTDRVLRNQPQHF. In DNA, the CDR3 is TGTGCCAGTAGTAGCACGGACAGGGTACTGCGCAATCAGCCCCAGCATTTT. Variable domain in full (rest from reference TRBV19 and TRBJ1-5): DGGITQSPKYLFRKEGQNVTLSCEQNLNHDAMYWYRQDPGQGLRLIYYSQIVNDFQKGDIAEGYSVSREKKESFPLTVTSAQKNPTAFYLCASSSTDRVLRNQPQHFGDGTRLSIL.

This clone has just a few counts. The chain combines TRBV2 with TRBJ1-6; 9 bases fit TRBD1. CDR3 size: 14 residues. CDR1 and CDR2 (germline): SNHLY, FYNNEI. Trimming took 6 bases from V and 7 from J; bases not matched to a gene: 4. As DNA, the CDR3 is TGTGCCAGCAGGGGGGACAGGGAGAATTCACCCCTCCACTTT. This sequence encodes CASRGDRENSPLHF.

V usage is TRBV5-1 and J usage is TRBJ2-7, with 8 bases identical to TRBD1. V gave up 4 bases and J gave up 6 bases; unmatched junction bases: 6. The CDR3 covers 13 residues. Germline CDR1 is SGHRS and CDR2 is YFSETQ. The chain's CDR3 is CASSATGGLEQYF. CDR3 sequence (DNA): TGCGCCAGCAGCGCCACAGGGGGTCTCGAGCAGTACTTC. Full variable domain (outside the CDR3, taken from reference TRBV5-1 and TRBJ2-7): KAGVTQTPRYLIKTRGQQVTLSCSPISGHRSVSWYQQTPGQGLQFLFEYFSETQRNKGNFPGRFSGRQFSNSRSEMNVSTLELGDSALYLCASSATGGLEQYFGPGTRLTVT.

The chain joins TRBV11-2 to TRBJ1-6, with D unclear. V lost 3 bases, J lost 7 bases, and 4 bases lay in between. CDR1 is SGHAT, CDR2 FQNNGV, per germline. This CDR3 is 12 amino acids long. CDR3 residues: CASSFENSPLHF. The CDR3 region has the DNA TGTGCCAGCAGCTTTGAGAATTCACCCCTCCACTTT.

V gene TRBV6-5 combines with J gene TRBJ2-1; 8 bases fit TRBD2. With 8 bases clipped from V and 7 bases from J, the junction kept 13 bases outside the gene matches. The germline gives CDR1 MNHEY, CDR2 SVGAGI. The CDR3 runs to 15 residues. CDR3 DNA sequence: TGTGCCAGCGGGTCCGGGAGGGCCTGGAAAAATGAGCAGTTCTTC. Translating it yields CASGSGRAWKNEQFF.

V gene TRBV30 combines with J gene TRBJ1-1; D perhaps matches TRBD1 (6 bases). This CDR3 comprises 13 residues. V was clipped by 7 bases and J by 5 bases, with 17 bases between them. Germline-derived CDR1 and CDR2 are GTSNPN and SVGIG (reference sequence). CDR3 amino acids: CASRGGGNTEAFF. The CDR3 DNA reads TGTGCCTCTCGGGGAGGGGGTAATACTGAAGCTTTCTTT.

CDR3 nucleotide sequence: TGTGCCAGCAGCCCTAGGGTAGCGGGAGCTAACGAGCAGTACTTC. It is translated as CASSPRVAGANEQYF. The V call is TRBV9, the J call TRBJ2-7; 9 nucleotides line up with TRBD2. CDR3 length equals 15 residues. Germline trimming cut 4 bases from V and 5 bases from J; bases unmatched to any gene: 10. CDR1 is SGDLS, CDR2 YYNGEE, per germline.

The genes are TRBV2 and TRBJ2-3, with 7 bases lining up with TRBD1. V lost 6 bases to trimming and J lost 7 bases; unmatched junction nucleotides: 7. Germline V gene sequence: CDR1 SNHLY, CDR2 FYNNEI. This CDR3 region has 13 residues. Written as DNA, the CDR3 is TGTGCCAGCAGGGGGACAGCGATAAATACGCAGTATTTT. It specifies CASRGTAINTQYF. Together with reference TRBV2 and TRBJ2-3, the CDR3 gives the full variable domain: EPEVTQTPSHQVTQMGQEVILRCVPISNHLYFYWYRQILGQKVEFLVSFYNNEISEKSEIFDDQFSVERPDGSNFTLKIRSTKLEDSAMYFCASRGTAINTQYFGPGTRLTVL.

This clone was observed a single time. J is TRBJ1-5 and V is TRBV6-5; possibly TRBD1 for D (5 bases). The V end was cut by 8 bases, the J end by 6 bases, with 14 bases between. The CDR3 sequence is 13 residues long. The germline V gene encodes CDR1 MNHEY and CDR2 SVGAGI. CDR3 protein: CASEGTLGQPQHF. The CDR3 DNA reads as TGTGCCAGCGAAGGGACTTTGGGTCAGCCCCAGCATTTT.

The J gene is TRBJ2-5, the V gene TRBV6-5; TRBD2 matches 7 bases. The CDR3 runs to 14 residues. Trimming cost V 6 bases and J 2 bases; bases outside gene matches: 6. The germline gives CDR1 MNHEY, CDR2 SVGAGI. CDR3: CASSPGRLQETQYF. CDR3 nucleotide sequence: TGTGCCAGCAGCCCCGGGAGGCTACAAGAGACCCAGTACTTC.